Listed here are 15 T cell receptor beta chains from one sample, sequenced in a study of yellow fever vaccine responses in identical twins. A single record per CDR3 protein comes from TCRdb applying MiXCR to the RT-PCR reads. Here the sample spans some 2,200 distinct CDR3 sequences, less than 85% being singletons. The sample was T cells from blood (PBMCs), unsorted or a sorted subset (not recorded which), taken before or after yellow fever vaccination (not recorded which). The receptors were gathered from a woman between 18 and 30 years old who received the yellow fever vaccine.

The chain combines TRBV5-1 with TRBJ2-1, with D maybe TRBD1 (6 bases). The V and J ends lost 4 bases and 6 bases respectively, with 20 bases between them. In germline, CDR1 is SGHRS, CDR2 YFSETQ. CDR3 length: 16 amino acids. The CDR3 region is CASSPAWGTTRNEQFF. DNA for the CDR3: TGCGCCAGCAGCCCGGCCTGGGGGACAACTCGCAATGAGCAGTTCTTC.

This chain connects TRBV20-1 to TRBJ1-6; tentatively, D is TRBD1 (5 bases). This CDR3 has 15 residues. The V and J ends lost 0 bases and 2 bases respectively, with 8 bases between them. From germline, CDR1 is DFQATT and CDR2 SNEGSKA (reference sequence). The chain's CDR3 is CSARDQGAYNSPLHF. The DNA of the CDR3 is TGCAGTGCTAGAGATCAGGGCGCCTATAATTCACCCCTCCACTTT.

The CDR3 protein is CASSARDRGTDTQYF. The CDR3 nucleotides read TGTGCCAGCTCAGCTCGGGACAGGGGAACAGATACGCAGTATTTT. The J gene is TRBJ2-3, the V gene TRBV18; 10 nucleotides align to TRBD1. V shed 5 bases and J 3 bases; nucleotides not matched to a gene: 5. The CDR3 is 15 amino acids. CDR1 KGHSH and CDR2 LQKENI come from the germline V gene.

The sample holds a few counts of this clonotype. The gene calls are TRBV2 and TRBJ1-1, with 11 bases identical to TRBD1. CDR3 length: 16 residues. Germline lookup yields CDR1 SNHLY and CDR2 FYNNEI. V dropped 6 bases and J dropped 0; count of bases not matched to a gene: 6. The CDR3 loop reads CASSGQGALLNTEAFF. DNA for the CDR3: TGTGCCAGCAGCGGACAGGGGGCCTTGTTGAACACTGAAGCTTTCTTT.

The CDR3 region has the DNA TGTGCCAGCAGCGAGGGCCCGGTGAACACTGAAGCTTTCTTT. This translates into CASSEGPVNTEAFF. J is TRBJ1-1 and V is TRBV5-5; D unclear. CDR3 length: 14 residues. V dropped 4 bases and J dropped 0 bases, with 10 bases sitting between them. Germline V gene lookup returns CDR1 SGHKS and CDR2 YYEKEE (reference sequence).

The rearrangement links TRBV6-4 to TRBJ2-3, with TRBD2 identical over 11 bases. V shed 0 bases, J shed 2 bases, and the junction held 1 base outside the gene matches. The germline CDR1 and CDR2 sequences are MRHNA and SNTAGT. This CDR3 has 16 amino acids. The CDR3 is CASSDSSGRATDTQYF. The CDR3 coding sequence is TGTGCCAGCAGTGACTCTAGCGGGAGGGCCACAGATACGCAGTATTTT.

The chain couples TRBV11-1 to TRBJ2-5; D may correspond to TRBD1 or TRBD2 (5 bases each). From germline, CDR1 is SGHAT and CDR2 FQDESV (reference sequence). V was clipped by 5 bases and J by 2 bases, with 12 bases between them. The CDR3 length is 14 residues. This CDR3 is CASSLPGPQETQYF. DNA for the CDR3: TGTGCCAGCAGCCTACCGGGACCGCAAGAGACCCAGTACTTC.

The rearrangement joins TRBV28 to TRBJ2-7; D remains unclear. The CDR3 totals 14 residues. V was pared by 5 bases and J by 7 bases, with 18 bases between. The V gene's germline CDR1 is MDHEN and CDR2 SYDVKM. In DNA form, the CDR3 reads TGTGCCAGCAGTATTGGGCTCCAACCTCGGGAGCAGTACGTC. Protein: CASSIGLQPREQYV.

This rearrangement joins TRBV4-1 to TRBJ1-1; perhaps TRBD1 as D (6 bases). The CDR3 consists of 17 residues. CDR1 and CDR2 from the germline V gene are MGHRA and YSYEKL. Trimming stripped 3 bases from V and 4 bases from J, with 21 bases between. The CDR3 DNA is TGCGCCAGCAGCCATGGGGGGGCAGAGCGCTTTGTCACTGAAGCTTTCTTT. It is translated as CASSHGGAERFVTEAFF.

V gene TRBV2 combines with J gene TRBJ1-2; D not resolved. The CDR3 contains 14 residues. V lost 8 bases and J lost 4, with 17 bases in between. The V gene's germline CDR1 is SNHLY and CDR2 FYNNEI. The CDR3 DNA reads as TGTGCCAGCGCCCTAAGCGGGTCCCTCTATGGCTACACCTTC. This encodes CASALSGSLYGYTF.

V is TRBV18 and J is TRBJ1-2; no clear D gene. V lost 3 bases and J 3 bases, leaving 11 bases between the germline ends. The CDR3 runs to 14 residues. The V gene's germline CDR1 is KGHSH and CDR2 LQKENI. The CDR3 sequence: CASSPSLRDYGYTF. CDR3 sequence (DNA): TGTGCCAGCTCACCCTCCCTGCGGGACTATGGCTACACCTTC.

The chain has TRBV11-3 and TRBJ2-1; no reliable D call. Germline lookup yields CDR1 SGHNT and CDR2 YENEEA. V was trimmed by 5 bases and J by 6 bases, leaving 5 bases between them. The CDR3 has 11 amino acids. The CDR3 loop reads CASSVFNEQFF. For the CDR3, the DNA is TGTGCCAGCAGCGTGTTCAATGAGCAGTTCTTC.

The chain combines TRBV29-1 with TRBJ2-7; D might be TRBD1 (5 bases). Germline V CDR1 and CDR2: SQVTM, ANQGSEA. Trimming cost V 6 bases and J 0 bases, with 9 bases left between them. This CDR3 spans 12 amino acids. CDR3 DNA: TGCAGCGTAACAAGGGGCTCCTACGAGCAGTACTTC. The encoded protein is CSVTRGSYEQYF.

This rearrangement joins TRBV2 to TRBJ1-2; TRBD1 agrees at 7 bases. Germline V gene sequence: CDR1 SNHLY, CDR2 FYNNEI. The CDR3 extends over 14 amino acids. V dropped 1 base and J dropped 4; count of bases not matched to a gene: 3. DNA for the CDR3: TGTGCCAGCAGTGAAGATCGGACAGGCTATGGCTACACCTTC. It codes for CASSEDRTGYGYTF. Full variable domain (missing parts from reference TRBV2 and TRBJ1-2): EPEVTQTPSHQVTQMGQEVILRCVPISNHLYFYWYRQILGQKVEFLVSFYNNEISEKSEIFDDQFSVERPDGSNFTLKIRSTKLEDSAMYFCASSEDRTGYGYTFGSGTRLTVV.

The V call is TRBV9, the J call TRBJ2-3, with D uncertain. V was trimmed by 7 bases and J by 0 bases, leaving 6 bases between them. CDR3 length: 12 residues. Germline V gene lookup returns CDR1 SGDLS and CDR2 YYNGEE. The chain's CDR3 is CASEWSTDTQYF. CDR3 coding DNA: TGTGCCAGCGAATGGAGCACAGATACGCAGTATTTT.